What follows describes a single T cell receptor beta chain. This clone was seen only a few times. The specificity of this receptor is unknown. Base-call qualities are not available, and no considerably larger clone is one nucleotide away. For CDR1 and CDR2, the germline V gene (reference sequence) lists SEHNR and FQNEAQ. Germline trimming: 1 base from V, 4 bases from J; junction bases outside gene matches: 1. The CDR3 contains 15 residues, cysteine and phenylalanine counted. The sequence is cut down to CDR3 DNA, 45 bases in frame from base 1. From each donor, a single peripheral blood sample of about 120 mL on average was drawn into heparinised tubes. Using a panel that included CD45RO, CCR7, CD25, CD127, CD95 and CD27, naive, central memory, regulatory and stem cell-like memory CD4+ T cells were sorted on a BD FACSAria II. Every sorted population had a purity above 95%. PBMCs were isolated right away by Lymphoprep density gradient centrifugation and were stained directly, without culture. To minimize batch effects, samples were stained and sorted in pairs, one healthy donor with one patient per experiment.

The sample comes from a study of beta chain features in type 1 diabetes (dated by TCRdb to 2016 to 2019). For the study in its entirety: Patients and healthy donors did not differ in mean age, gender distribution, total cell number or subset yield. The study compared the TCRB repertoires of sorted circulating CD4+ T cell subsets in recently diagnosed type 1 diabetes patients with those in matched healthy donors. Whereas all 28 donors provided naive and central memory subsets, regulatory and stem cell-like memory subsets were isolated from just 8 patients and about 8 healthy donors. A total of 100 million to 110 million sorted cells were examined across all samples, and a strong correlation was observed between cell number per subset and RNA yield. Points the paper makes about the study in general: In all four CD4+ subsets, TCRB CDR3 length was moderately but significantly shorter in type 1 diabetes patients. Naive, central memory and regulatory TCRB repertoires appeared to be more alike among patients than among healthy donors. Shorter templates might be favored by PCR, yet because patient and control samples were amplified and corrected together, any such skew would affect both groups equally. Sequencing cDNA rather than genomic DNA could over-represent highly expressing activated cells, although activation and CD3 levels did not differ between groups. Because small numbers of individuals were included in the HLA sub-analyses, any influence of HLA type on TCRB rearrangement was left unresolved. At VDJ recombination sites, type 1 diabetes patients had fewer insertions and more deleted nucleotides, which implies abnormalities in thymic rearrangement.

The entire amount of isolated RNA was reverse transcribed using the High Capacity cDNA Reverse Transcription Kit, so the sequenced TCRB transcripts were expressed ones. Deep immunoSEQ sequencing was performed on naive, central memory and regulatory T cell samples, with an average of approximately 4 million total reads per sample. Sorted cells were lysed in RLT buffer and RNA was extracted with DNase-treated RNeasy Micro or Mini kits, depending on cell number. To prevent cross-contamination, every cell subset was processed on its own, while patient and healthy donor samples were processed together. The immunoSEQ multiplex PCR was used to amplify TCRB sequences from cDNA, yielding 87-bp fragments that span the CDR3 region. Sequencing of the amplicons was done on the Illumina HiSeq platform. As for the authors' bioinformatics: Synthetic template baselines were used to correct PCR bias computationally, reads within Hamming distance 2 were collapsed, and singletons that could not be merged were discarded. By aligning reads against IMGT, V, D and J genes, CDR3 length, and insertions or deletions at six rearrangement sites were assigned. Within each subset, clonotype counts were normalized to sorted cell number, and only after that were true diversity and Gini coefficients computed with the tcR R package. The overlap coefficient, calculated on TCRB nucleotide sequences, was used to measure repertoire sharing. As a proxy for the pre-selection repertoire, out-of-frame TCRB sequences from naive cells were analyzed. TCRdb carries this immuneACCESS record with in-frame sequences only. Its versions omit some clonotypes, under half of them owing to an unresolved V gene in the studies checked, with the rest unexplained. The D gene and trimming were derived from the DNA, and the V and J assignments and clone size from that table. The sample contains a few hundred thousand clones, roughly an eighth of them found a single time. The ten top clones hold approximately 0.011% of the sample.

The TCR sequence derives from a woman under 30 with type 1 diabetes. The V and J segments used are TRBV7-9 and TRBJ2-1, with 10 bases matching TRBD1. The sample taken for sequencing was naive CD4+ T cells from blood. In the paper's terms, the cell subset or site label means: true naive CD4+ T cells. The CDR3 protein is CASSLGGQGYNEQFF. At the DNA level, the sequence is TGTGCCAGCAGCTTAGGGGGACAGGGGTACAATGAGCAGTTCTTC. With all but the CDR3 taken from the reference TRBV7-9 and TRBJ2-1 genes, the full variable domain is: DTGVSQNPRHKITKRGQNVTFRCDPISEHNRLYWYRQTLGQGPEFLTYFQNEAQLEKSRLLSDRFSAERPKGSFSTLEIQRTEQGDSAMYLCASSLGGQGYNEQFFGPGTRLTVL.